These 23 T cell receptor beta chains share one sample of origin, sequenced in a study of T cells in Graves' hyperthyroidism and ophthalmopathy (dated by TCRdb to 2018 to 2020). The library came from multiplex PCR. Sequenced on an Illumina HiSeq 2000. The TCR beta CDR3 regions were amplified from RNA transcripts. The TCR CDR3 was subjected to a first round of RT-PCR using the HTBI primer set and the Qiagen OneStep RT-PCR kit. Through fastp at Q25 and MiXCR, TCRdb rebuilt clones from the public reads, retaining in-frame beta chains. Rows merge per CDR3 protein into single entries with the most common DNA and genes. The sample data list about 660,000 distinct CDR3 sequences, and over 40% of these were observed just once. The top ten constitute less than 9% of the sample. Sequencing was carried out using peripheral blood or thyroid tissue (not recorded which). The receptors derive from an adult man with Graves' disease, either hyperthyroidism or ophthalmopathy (not recorded which).

This clonotype was observed a few times. The V and J genes are TRBV5-6 and TRBJ1-1; 8 bases line up with TRBD1. The ends lost 5 bases at V and 12 bases at J; junction bases unmatched: 9. The length of the CDR3 is 12 residues. Germline V lookup: CDR1 SGHDT, CDR2 YYEEEE. CDR3 nucleotide sequence: TGTGCCAGCAGTTACTCAGGGGGCGCTTCTTTCTTT. This translates into CASSYSGGASFF.

This chain links TRBV7-3 with TRBJ2-5; D may be TRBD2 (7 bases). The J call may be faulty, since TRBJ2-1 better matches the DNA end. The germline CDR1 and CDR2 sequences are SGHTA and FQGTGA. The CDR3 is 13 residues long. Here the CDR3 DNA reads TGTGCCAGCAGCTTATGGGGGGGCTTAGAGCAGTTCTTC. Protein sequence: CASSLWGGLEQFF.

This clonotype occurred a few times. The chain joins TRBV12-3 or TRBV12-4 to TRBJ1-4, with no clear D. The CDR3 has 13 amino acids. Between the trimmed V and J ends, which lost 1 base and 6 bases, there was a span of 6 bases. The CDR3 DNA reads TGTGCCAGCAGTTTAGGGGGTTATGAAAAACTGTTTTTT. Residues: CASSLGGYEKLFF.

Regarding this clonotype: A much larger clone sits a single nucleotide away, making a read error possible. The chain is built from TRBV7-9 and TRBJ1-5, with a weak D call TRBD1 (5 bases). The V gene lost 5 bases and the J gene lost 2 bases, with 10 bases spanning the gap. The CDR3 runs 14 residues. In germline, CDR1 is SEHNR, CDR2 FQNEAQ (reference sequence). CDR3 in amino acids: CASSTGPRNQPQHF. In DNA, the CDR3 is TGTGCCAGCAGCACGGGACCGCGCAATCAGCCCCAGCATTTT.

This clonotype showed up just a few times. The gene calls are TRBV13 and TRBJ1-1; the D gene is possibly TRBD1 (5 bases). Per germline, CDR1 PRHDT and CDR2 FYEKMQ (reference sequence). Trimming pared 2 bases from V and 4 bases from J, leaving 8 bases between. The length of the CDR3 is 13 residues. The CDR3 reads CASSLIDSTEAFF. The CDR3 nucleotides are TGTGCCAGCAGCTTAATAGACAGCACTGAAGCTTTCTTT.

The V call is TRBV20-1, the J call TRBJ1-4, with a possible D match to TRBD1 (6 bases). V lost 5 bases and J lost 0, with 10 bases in between. The germline gives CDR1 DFQATT, CDR2 SNEGSKA (reference sequence). The length of the CDR3 is 14 residues. The CDR3 nucleotides read TGCAGTGCTCGACAGGTGACAACTAATGAAAAACTGTTTTTT. Encoded protein: CSARQVTTNEKLFF.

On this clonotype itself: A much larger clone is a single base away; this may be a read error. J is TRBJ1-1 and V is TRBV10-3, with D unclear. In germline, CDR1 is ENHRY, CDR2 SYGVKD. The CDR3 length is 15 residues. Between the trimmed V and J ends, which lost 3 bases and 1 base, there was a span of 12 bases. CDR3 protein: CAISENWDPNTEAFF. The CDR3 bases are TGTGCCATCAGTGAAAACTGGGATCCGAACACTGAAGCTTTCTTT.

This clonotype was counted only a few times. The chain combines TRBV6-6 with TRBJ1-1; D gene uncertain. The V gene lost 6 bases and the J gene lost 3 bases, with 8 bases spanning the gap. There are 12 residues in the CDR3. Germline V lookup: CDR1 MNHNY, CDR2 SVGAGI (reference sequence). This chain's CDR3 is CASSQRDTEAFF. DNA for the CDR3: TGTGCCAGCAGCCAGAGGGACACTGAAGCTTTCTTT.

The chain employs TRBV5-1 and TRBJ1-2, with TRBD1 matching over 9 bases. CDR1 SGHRS and CDR2 YFSETQ come from the germline V gene. With V trimmed by 3 bases and J by 4 bases, 4 bases remained unmatched. The CDR3 spans 14 residues. The CDR3 protein is CASSSGTGSYGYTF. CDR3 sequence (DNA): TGCGCCAGCAGCTCAGGGACAGGGAGCTATGGCTACACCTTC.

V usage is TRBV6-5 and J usage is TRBJ1-1; D is undetermined. The V gene's germline CDR1 is MNHEY and CDR2 SVGAGI. The CDR3 is 14 residues long. V was cut by 6 bases and J by 4 bases, with 15 bases left in between. In DNA form, the CDR3 reads TGTGCCAGCAGCCAACGCCCGAGTCCCACTGAAGCTTTCTTT. This gives the protein CASSQRPSPTEAFF.

Worth noting for this clonotype: One end of the junction varies from germline; a read error may be responsible. The CDR3 sequence is CSRVNSPLHF. CDR3 nucleotide sequence: TGTTCCAGGGTAAATTCACCCCTCCACTTT. The rearrangement uses TRBV7-8 and TRBJ1-6, with D possibly TRBD1 on 5 matching bases. CDR1 SGHVS and CDR2 FQNEAQ come from the germline V gene. The CDR3 totals 10 residues.

This clonotype was seen more than once but under ten times. The CDR3 sequence: CASSAGGYGYTF. In DNA, the CDR3 is TGTGCCAGCAGTGCAGGGGGCTATGGCTACACCTTC. The V call is TRBV2, the J call TRBJ1-2; 7 bases agree with TRBD1. This CDR3 contains 12 residues. The trim removed 4 bases at V and 4 bases at J, leaving 0 bases unmatched. Per germline, CDR1 SNHLY and CDR2 FYNNEI.

This clonotype was detected ten times or more. This chain joins TRBV29-1 and TRBJ1-1; tentative D call: TRBD1 (6 bases). The CDR3 loop spans 12 amino acids. The ends were cut back, 6 bases at V and 0 bases at J, with 8 bases in the middle. Per germline, CDR1 SQVTM and CDR2 ANQGSEA. CDR3 sequence: CSVSGVNTEAFF. CDR3 nucleotides: TGCAGCGTCTCAGGGGTGAACACTGAAGCTTTCTTT.

This clonotype was counted many times. The chain uses TRBV20-1 and TRBJ2-7; D unresolved. The germline V gene encodes CDR1 DFQATT and CDR2 SNEGSKA (reference sequence). The CDR3 runs 12 residues. Trimming took off 6 bases at V and 2 bases at J, with 11 bases between the two ends. CDR3 protein: CSAVNPAYEQYF. CDR3 nucleotides: TGCAGTGCGGTCAACCCGGCCTACGAGCAGTACTTC.

This chain uses TRBV29-1 with TRBJ1-4, with 7 bases lining up with TRBD1. This CDR3 comprises 13 residues. V was clipped by 8 bases and J by 0 bases; unmatched bases: 3. Germline values: CDR1 SQVTM, CDR2 ANQGSEA. CDR3 coding DNA: TGCAGCACGGGACAGTCAACTAATGAAAAACTGTTTTTT. It translates to CSTGQSTNEKLFF.

The chain carries TRBV4-2 and TRBJ2-7; perhaps TRBD2 as D (5 bases). CDR3 size: 14 residues. The germline V and J ends were trimmed by 1 base and 7 bases, with 14 bases remaining between them. CDR1 and CDR2 from the germline V gene are LGHNA and YNFKEQ. CDR3 sequence reads: CASSQAYSRGEQYF. Here the CDR3 DNA reads TGTGCCAGCAGCCAAGCTTATAGTCGCGGGGAGCAGTACTTC.

Only one count was recorded for this clonotype. A junction end diverges from the germline sequence, so it may reflect a read error. The V gene is TRBV15, the J gene TRBJ2-7, with a weak D call TRBD1 (6 bases). Germline CDR1 LNHNV, CDR2 YYDKDF (reference sequence). The CDR3 covers 15 residues. CDR3 region: CATGRRGQISYEQYF. The DNA for the CDR3 is TGTGCCACCGGCAGGCGCGGACAGATCTCCTACGAGCAGTACTTC. Filled out from reference TRBV15 and TRBJ2-7, the complete variable domain reads DAMVIQNPRYQVTQFGKPVTLSCSQTLNHNVMYWYQQKSSQAPKLLFHYYDKDFNNEADTPDNFQSRRPNTSFCFLDIRSPGLGDTAMYLCATGRRGQISYEQYFGPGTRLTVT.

This clonotype showed up many times. This chain joins TRBV15 and TRBJ2-2; D is uncertain. The CDR3 extends over 14 amino acids. Germline assignment: CDR1 LNHNV and CDR2 YYDKDF (reference sequence). Between the trimmed V and J ends, which lost 0 bases and 7 bases, there was a span of 9 bases. In DNA, the CDR3 is TGTGCCACCAGCAGAGATCATGGGGACGGGGAGCTGTTTTTT. Protein product: CATSRDHGDGELFF.

This sequence joins TRBV20-1 and TRBJ1-6; D gene uncertain. V was trimmed by 0 bases and J by 5 bases, leaving 11 bases between them. CDR1 and CDR2 (germline): DFQATT, SNEGSKA (reference sequence). The CDR3 sequence is 15 residues long. Written as DNA, the CDR3 is TGCAGTGCTAGAGAGGCGGGCTTCGATAATTCACCCCTCCACTTT. Encoded protein: CSAREAGFDNSPLHF.

This clonotype turned up a few times. CDR3 in DNA: TGTGCCAGCAGACCCCTTTCCAGGGGGCTCAACTATGGCTACACCTTC. It codes for CASRPLSRGLNYGYTF. The rearrangement uses TRBV10-3 and TRBJ1-2; TRBD1 matches 8 bases. The CDR3 has 16 residues. The V segment lost 10 bases and the J segment 2 bases; nucleotides outside the gene matches: 15. Germline V CDR1 and CDR2: ENHRY, SYGVKD.

This clonotype was detected ten times or more. The rearrangement links TRBV4-1 to TRBJ2-7; the match to TRBD1 covers 8 bases. Germline V gene sequence: CDR1 MGHRA, CDR2 YSYEKL. The CDR3 has 14 residues. V shed 4 bases and J 7 bases; nucleotides not matched to a gene: 9. Here the CDR3 reads CASSPPDRAREQYF. CDR3 DNA sequence: TGCGCCAGCAGCCCGCCGGACAGGGCGAGGGAGCAGTACTTC.

Many counts were recorded for this clonotype. This rearrangement joins TRBV25-1 to TRBJ1-1; D gene uncertain. Trimming cost V 5 bases and J 3 bases, with 16 bases left between them. From germline, CDR1 is MGHDK and CDR2 SYGVNS. The CDR3 loop spans 15 amino acids. The CDR3 DNA reads TGTGCCAGCAGTCAACTCGGGAACCGCGACACTGAAGCTTTCTTT. Its translation is CASSQLGNRDTEAFF. Using reference TRBV25-1 and TRBJ1-1 for the parts outside the CDR3, the full variable domain is EADIYQTPRYLVIGTGKKITLECSQTMGHDKMYWYQQDPGMELHLIHYSYGVNSTEKGDLSSESTVSRIRTEHFPLTLESARPSHTSQYLCASSQLGNRDTEAFFGQGTRLTVV.

About this clonotype itself: A much bigger clone sits one base away, suggesting this may be a read error. This chain connects TRBV7-9 to TRBJ1-1; 10 positions agree with TRBD1. Germline CDR1 is SEHNR and CDR2 is FQNEAQ (reference sequence). The CDR3 spans 15 residues. The DNA of the CDR3 is TGTGCCAACAGCGGGGACAGGGGAGTAGGCACTGAAGCTTTCTTT. This gives the protein CANSGDRGVGTEAFF.